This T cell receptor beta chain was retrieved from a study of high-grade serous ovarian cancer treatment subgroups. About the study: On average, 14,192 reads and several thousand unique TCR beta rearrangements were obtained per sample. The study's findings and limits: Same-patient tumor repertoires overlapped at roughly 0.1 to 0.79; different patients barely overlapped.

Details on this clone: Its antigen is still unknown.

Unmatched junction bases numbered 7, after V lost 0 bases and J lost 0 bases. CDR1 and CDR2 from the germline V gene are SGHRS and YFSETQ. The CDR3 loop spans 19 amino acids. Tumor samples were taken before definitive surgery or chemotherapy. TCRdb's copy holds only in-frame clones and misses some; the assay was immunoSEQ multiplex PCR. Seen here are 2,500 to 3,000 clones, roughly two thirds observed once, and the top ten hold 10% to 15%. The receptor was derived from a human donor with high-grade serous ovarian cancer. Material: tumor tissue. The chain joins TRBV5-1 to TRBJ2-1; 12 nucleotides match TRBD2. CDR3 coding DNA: TGCGCCAGCAGCTTGGTTGGACTAGCGGGAATAGCCTCCTACAATGAGCAGTTCTTC. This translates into CASSLVGLAGIASYNEQFF.